The following is a TCR beta chain sequence with its context. Its antigen is undetermined. TCRdb keeps only in-frame clones here, not all; method: immunoSEQ multiplex PCR. The top ten clones hold approximately 1.7% of a sample with some 200,000 clones, approximately 89% of them seen once. Pooled together were second doses at about 4 or about 12 weeks. CDR1 is LNHDA and CDR2 is SQIVND in the germline V gene (reference sequence). The CDR3 runs 16 residues. The germline V and J ends were trimmed by 6 bases and 0 bases, with 15 bases remaining between them. This record comes from a study of T cell responses to AZD1222 COVID-19 vaccine. Study-level findings and limits: CD4 TCRs covered the whole spike, strongest at regions 160-218 and 743-854. Spike-specific TCRs gained breadth and depth after people received two AZD1222 doses. Reportedly, nearly half of unique spike TCRs recognized epitopes outside B.1.351/B.1.1.7 mutations.

The specimen was peripheral blood, collected 28 days after the second AZD1222 dose. V is TRBV19 and J is TRBJ1-5, with D possibly being TRBD1 (6 bases). The sequence came from an adult who received the AZD1222 COVID-19 vaccine. The CDR3 region is CASSRRQVYSNQPQHF. CDR3 sequence (DNA): TGTGCCAGTAGCAGGAGACAGGTCTATAGCAATCAGCCCCAGCATTTT.